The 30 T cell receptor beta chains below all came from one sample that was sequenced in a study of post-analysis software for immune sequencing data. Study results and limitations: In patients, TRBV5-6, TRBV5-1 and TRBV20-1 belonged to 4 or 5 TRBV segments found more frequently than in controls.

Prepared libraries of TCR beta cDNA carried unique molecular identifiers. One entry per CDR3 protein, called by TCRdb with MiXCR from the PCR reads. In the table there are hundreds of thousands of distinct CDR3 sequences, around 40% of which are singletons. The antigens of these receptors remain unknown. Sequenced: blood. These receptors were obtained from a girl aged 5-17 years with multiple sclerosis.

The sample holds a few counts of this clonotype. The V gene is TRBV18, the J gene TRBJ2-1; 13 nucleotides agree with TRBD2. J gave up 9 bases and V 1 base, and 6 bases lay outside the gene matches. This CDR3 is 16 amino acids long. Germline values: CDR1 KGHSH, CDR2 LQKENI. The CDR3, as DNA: TGTGCCAGCTCACCACAGACTAGCGGGAGGTGGGGTGAGCAGTTCTTC. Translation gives CASSPQTSGRWGEQFF. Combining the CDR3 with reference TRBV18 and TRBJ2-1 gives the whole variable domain NAGVMQNPRHLVRRRGQEARLRCSPMKGHSHVYWYRQLPEEGLKFMVYLQKENIIDESGMPKERFSAEFPKEGPSILRIQQVVRGDSAAYFCASSPQTSGRWGEQFFGPGTRLTVL.

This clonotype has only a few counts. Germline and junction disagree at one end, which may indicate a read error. This CDR3 is CTSSLGRTGGEKLFF. DNA for the CDR3: TGTACCAGCAGCTTAGGAAGGACAGGGGGCGAAAAACTGTTTTTT. The chain recombines TRBV13 with TRBJ1-4, with 11 bases that match TRBD1. This CDR3 region has 15 residues. Germline V lookup: CDR1 PRHDT, CDR2 FYEKMQ (reference sequence).

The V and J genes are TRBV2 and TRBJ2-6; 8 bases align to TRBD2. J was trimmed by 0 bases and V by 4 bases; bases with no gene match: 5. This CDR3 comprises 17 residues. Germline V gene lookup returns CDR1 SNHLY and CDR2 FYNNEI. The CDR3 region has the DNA TGTGCCAGCAGTGTTAGCGGGGCTAGCTCTGGGGCCAACGTCCTGACTTTC. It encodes CASSVSGASSGANVLTF.

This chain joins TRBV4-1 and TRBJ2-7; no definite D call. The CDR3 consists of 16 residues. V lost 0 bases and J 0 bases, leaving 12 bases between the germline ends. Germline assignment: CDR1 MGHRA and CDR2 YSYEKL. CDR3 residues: CASSQDATTRSYEQYF. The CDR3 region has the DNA TGCGCCAGCAGCCAAGATGCCACAACTCGCTCCTACGAGCAGTACTTC.

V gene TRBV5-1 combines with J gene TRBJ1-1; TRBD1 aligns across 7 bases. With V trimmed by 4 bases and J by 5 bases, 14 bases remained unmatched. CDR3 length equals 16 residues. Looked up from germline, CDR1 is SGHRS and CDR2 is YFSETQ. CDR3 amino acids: CASSPSPDREGTEAFF. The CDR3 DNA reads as TGCGCCAGCAGCCCAAGCCCAGACAGGGAGGGTACTGAAGCTTTCTTT.

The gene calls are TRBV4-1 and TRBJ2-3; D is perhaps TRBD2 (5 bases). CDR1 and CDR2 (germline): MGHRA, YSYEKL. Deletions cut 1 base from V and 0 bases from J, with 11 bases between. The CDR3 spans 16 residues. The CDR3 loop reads CASSQVIARSTDTQYF. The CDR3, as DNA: TGCGCCAGCAGCCAAGTCATAGCGAGAAGCACAGATACGCAGTATTTT.

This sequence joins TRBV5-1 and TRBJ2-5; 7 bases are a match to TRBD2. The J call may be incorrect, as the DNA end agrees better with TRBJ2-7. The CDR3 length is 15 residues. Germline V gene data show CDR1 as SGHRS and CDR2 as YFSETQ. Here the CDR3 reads CASSLGAGLLYEQYF. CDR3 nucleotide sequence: TGCGCCAGCAGCTTAGGAGCGGGGCTTTTGTACGAGCAGTACTTC.

CDR3 protein: CASSYRDSPYEQYF. DNA of the CDR3: TGTGCCAGCAGTTACAGGGACAGCCCCTACGAGCAGTACTTC. The chain joins TRBV6-6 to TRBJ2-7; TRBD1 agrees at 7 bases. This CDR3 is built from 14 residues. CDR1 and CDR2 from the germline V gene are MNHNY and SVGAGI (reference sequence). The V gene end was trimmed by 2 bases and the J gene end by 2 bases; junction bases not matched to a gene: 3.

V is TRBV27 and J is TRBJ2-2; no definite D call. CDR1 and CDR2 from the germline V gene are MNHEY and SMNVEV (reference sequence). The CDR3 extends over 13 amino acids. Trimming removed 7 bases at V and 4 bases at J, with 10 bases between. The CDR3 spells CASTSSVTGELFF. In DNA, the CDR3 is TGTGCCAGCACCTCAAGCGTCACCGGGGAGCTGTTTTTT.

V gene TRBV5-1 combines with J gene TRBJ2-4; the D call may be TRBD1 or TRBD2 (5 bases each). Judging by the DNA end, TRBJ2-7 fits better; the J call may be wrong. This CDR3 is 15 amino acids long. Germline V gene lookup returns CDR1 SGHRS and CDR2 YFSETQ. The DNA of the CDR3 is TGCGCCAGCAGCTTGGAATCCGAAATCGGGACCGAGCAGTACTTC. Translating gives CASSLESEIGTEQYF.

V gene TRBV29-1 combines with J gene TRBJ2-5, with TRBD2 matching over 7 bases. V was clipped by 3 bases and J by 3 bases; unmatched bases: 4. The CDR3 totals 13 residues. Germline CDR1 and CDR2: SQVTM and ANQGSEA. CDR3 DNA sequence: TGCAGCGTTGACGGACGGGGGGAAGAGACCCAGTACTTC. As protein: CSVDGRGEETQYF.

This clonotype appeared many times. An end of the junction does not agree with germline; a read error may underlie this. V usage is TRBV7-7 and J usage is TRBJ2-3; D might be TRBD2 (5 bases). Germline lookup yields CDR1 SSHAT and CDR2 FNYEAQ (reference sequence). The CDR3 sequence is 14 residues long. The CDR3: CASSFGPRENTQYF. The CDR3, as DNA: TGTGCTAGCAGCTTTGGACCGAGGGAGAATACGCAGTATTTT.

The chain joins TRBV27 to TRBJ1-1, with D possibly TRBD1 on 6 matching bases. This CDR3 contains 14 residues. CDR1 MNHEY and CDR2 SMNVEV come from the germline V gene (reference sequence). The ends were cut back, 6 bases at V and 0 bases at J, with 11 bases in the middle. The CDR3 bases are TGTGCCAGCAGACTAGGACAGATGAACACTGAAGCTTTCTTT. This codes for CASRLGQMNTEAFF.

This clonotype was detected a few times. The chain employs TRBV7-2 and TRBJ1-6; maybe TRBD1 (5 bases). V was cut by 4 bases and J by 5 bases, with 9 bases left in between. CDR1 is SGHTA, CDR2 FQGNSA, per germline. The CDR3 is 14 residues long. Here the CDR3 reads CASSWTLNNSPLHF. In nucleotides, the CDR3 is TGTGCCAGCAGCTGGACACTTAATAATTCACCCCTCCACTTT. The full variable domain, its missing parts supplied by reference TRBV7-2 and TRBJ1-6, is GAGVSQSPSNKVTEKGKDVELRCDPISGHTALYWYRQSLGQGLEFLIYFQGNSAPDKSGLPSDRFSAERTGGSVSTLTIQRTQQEDSAVYLCASSWTLNNSPLHFGNGTRLTVT.

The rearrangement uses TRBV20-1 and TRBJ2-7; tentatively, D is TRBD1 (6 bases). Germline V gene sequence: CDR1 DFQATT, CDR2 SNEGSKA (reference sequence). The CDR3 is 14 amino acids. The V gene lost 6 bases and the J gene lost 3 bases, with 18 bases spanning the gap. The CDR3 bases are TGCAGTGCCTCCCCCGGGACATCCATCTACGAGCAGTACTTC. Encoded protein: CSASPGTSIYEQYF.

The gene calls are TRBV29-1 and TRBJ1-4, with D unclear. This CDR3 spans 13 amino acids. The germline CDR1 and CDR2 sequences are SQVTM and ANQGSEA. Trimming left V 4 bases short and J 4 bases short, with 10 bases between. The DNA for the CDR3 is TGCAGCGTTGGCGGGTCCTATAATGAAAAACTGTTTTTT. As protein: CSVGGSYNEKLFF. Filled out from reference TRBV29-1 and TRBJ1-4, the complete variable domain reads SAVISQKPSRDICQRGTSLTIQCQVDSQVTMMFWYRQQPGQSLTLIATANQGSEATYESGFVIDKFPISRPNLTFSTLTVSNMSPEDSSIYLCSVGGSYNEKLFFGSGTQLSVL.

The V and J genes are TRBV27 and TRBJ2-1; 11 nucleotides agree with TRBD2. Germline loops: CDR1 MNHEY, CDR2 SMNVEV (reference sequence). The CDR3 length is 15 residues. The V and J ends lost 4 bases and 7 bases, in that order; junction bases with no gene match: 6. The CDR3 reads CASSSVAGGNNEQFF. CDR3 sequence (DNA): TGTGCCAGCAGTTCGGTAGCGGGAGGGAATAATGAGCAGTTCTTC.

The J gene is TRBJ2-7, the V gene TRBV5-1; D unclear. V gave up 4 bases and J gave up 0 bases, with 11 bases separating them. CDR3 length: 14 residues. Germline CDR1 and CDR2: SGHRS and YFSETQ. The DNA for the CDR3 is TGCGCCAGCAGCCCTCGGGCGGACTCCTACGAGCAGTACTTC. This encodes CASSPRADSYEQYF. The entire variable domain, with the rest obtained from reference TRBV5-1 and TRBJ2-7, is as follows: KAGVTQTPRYLIKTRGQQVTLSCSPISGHRSVSWYQQTPGQGLQFLFEYFSETQRNKGNFPGRFSGRQFSNSRSEMNVSTLELGDSALYLCASSPRADSYEQYFGPGTRLTVT.

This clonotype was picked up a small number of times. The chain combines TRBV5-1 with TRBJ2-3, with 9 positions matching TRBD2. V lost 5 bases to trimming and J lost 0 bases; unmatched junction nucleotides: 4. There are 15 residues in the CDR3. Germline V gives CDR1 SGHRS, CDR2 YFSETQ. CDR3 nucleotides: TGCGCCAGCAGGAGCAGCGGGGGGAGCACAGATACGCAGTATTTT. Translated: CASRSSGGSTDTQYF.

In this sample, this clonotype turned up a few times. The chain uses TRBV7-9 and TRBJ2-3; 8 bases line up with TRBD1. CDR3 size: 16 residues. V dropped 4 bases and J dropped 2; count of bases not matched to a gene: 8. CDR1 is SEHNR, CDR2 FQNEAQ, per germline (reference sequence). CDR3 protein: CASSYRTGPSTDTQYF. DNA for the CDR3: TGTGCCAGCAGCTACCGGACAGGGCCCTCCACAGATACGCAGTATTTT.

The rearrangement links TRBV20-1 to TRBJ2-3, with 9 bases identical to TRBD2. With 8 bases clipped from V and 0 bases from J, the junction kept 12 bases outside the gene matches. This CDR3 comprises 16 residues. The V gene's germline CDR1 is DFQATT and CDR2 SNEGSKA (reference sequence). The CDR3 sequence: CSPPRRGGGSTDTQYF. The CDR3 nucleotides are TGCAGTCCCCCGAGGCGGGGGGGGGGCAGCACAGATACGCAGTATTTT.

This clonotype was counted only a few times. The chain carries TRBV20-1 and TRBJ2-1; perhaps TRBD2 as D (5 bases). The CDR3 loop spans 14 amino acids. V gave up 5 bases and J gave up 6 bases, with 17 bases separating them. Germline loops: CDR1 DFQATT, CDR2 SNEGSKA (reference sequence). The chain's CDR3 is CSAEGSLKINEQFF. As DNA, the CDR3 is TGCAGTGCTGAAGGGAGTTTAAAGATCAATGAGCAGTTCTTC.

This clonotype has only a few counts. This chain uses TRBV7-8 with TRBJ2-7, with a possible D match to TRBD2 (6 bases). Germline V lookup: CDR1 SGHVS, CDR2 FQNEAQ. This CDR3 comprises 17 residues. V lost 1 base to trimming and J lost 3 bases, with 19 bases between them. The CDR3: CASSLVRSGRSRYEQYF. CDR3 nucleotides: TGTGCCAGCAGCTTAGTTCGGAGCGGGCGGAGTCGCTACGAGCAGTACTTC.

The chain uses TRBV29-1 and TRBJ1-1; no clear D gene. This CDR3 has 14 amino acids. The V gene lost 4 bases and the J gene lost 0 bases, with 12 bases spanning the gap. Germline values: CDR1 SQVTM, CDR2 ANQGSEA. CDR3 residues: CSVALQAMNTEAFF. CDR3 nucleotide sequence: TGCAGCGTTGCCCTACAAGCCATGAACACTGAAGCTTTCTTT.

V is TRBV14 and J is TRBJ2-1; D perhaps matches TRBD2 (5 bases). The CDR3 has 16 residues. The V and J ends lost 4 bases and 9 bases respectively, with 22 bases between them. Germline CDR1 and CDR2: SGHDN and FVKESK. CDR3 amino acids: CASSLLTEAALIEQFF. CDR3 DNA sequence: TGTGCCAGCAGCCTCCTGACGGAGGCAGCGTTGATTGAGCAGTTCTTC. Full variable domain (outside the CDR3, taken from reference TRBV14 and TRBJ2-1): EAGVTQFPSHSVIEKGQTVTLRCDPISGHDNLYWYRRVMGKEIKFLLHFVKESKQDESGMPNNRFLAERTGGTYSTLKVQPAELEDSGVYFCASSLLTEAALIEQFFGPGTRLTVL.

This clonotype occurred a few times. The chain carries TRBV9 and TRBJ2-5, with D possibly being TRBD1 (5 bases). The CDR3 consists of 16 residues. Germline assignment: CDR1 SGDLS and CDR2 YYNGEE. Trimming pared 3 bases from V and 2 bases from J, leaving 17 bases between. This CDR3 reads CASSASAGFGQETQYF. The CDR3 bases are TGTGCCAGCAGCGCGAGCGCAGGGTTCGGACAAGAGACCCAGTACTTC.

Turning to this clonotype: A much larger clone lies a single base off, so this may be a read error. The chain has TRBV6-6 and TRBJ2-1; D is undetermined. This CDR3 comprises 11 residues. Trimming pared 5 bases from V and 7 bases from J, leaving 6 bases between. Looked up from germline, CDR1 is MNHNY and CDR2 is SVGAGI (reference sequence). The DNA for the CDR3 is TGTGCCAGCAGTGTAGGTAATGAGCAGTTCTTC. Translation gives CASSVGNEQFF.

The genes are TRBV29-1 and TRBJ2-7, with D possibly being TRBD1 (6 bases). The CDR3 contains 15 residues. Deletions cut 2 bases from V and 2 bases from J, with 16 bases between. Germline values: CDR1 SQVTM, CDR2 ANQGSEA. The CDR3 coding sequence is TGCAGCGTTGAACTTGAGGGGGACACCCCCTACGAGCAGTACTTC. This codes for CSVELEGDTPYEQYF.

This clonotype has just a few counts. The CDR3 bases are TGCAGCGTTGAAGCGGGGTCGAACAGGGAGGAAGGCTACACCTTC. This sequence encodes CSVEAGSNREEGYTF. The chain is built from TRBV29-1 and TRBJ1-2; tentative D call: TRBD1 (6 bases). This CDR3 region has 15 residues. V gave up 1 base and J gave up 8 bases, with 20 bases separating them. The germline CDR1 and CDR2 sequences are SQVTM and ANQGSEA.

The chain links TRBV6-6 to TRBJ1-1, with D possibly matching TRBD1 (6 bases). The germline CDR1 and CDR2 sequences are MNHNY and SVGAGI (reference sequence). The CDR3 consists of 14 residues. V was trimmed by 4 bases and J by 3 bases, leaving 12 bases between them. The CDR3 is CASSFQGRDTEAFF. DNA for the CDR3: TGTGCCAGCAGTTTCCAGGGGAGGGACACTGAAGCTTTCTTT.